This TCR beta chain was retrieved from a study of blood T cell repertoires in COVID-19. The data were produced by immunoSEQ multiplex PCR, yet TCRdb's version contains in-frame clones alone and is incomplete. The repertoire holds fewer than 500,000 clones, with around 90% as singletons. The CDR3 spans 15 residues. Germline V gene data show CDR1 as SGHDN and CDR2 as FVKESK. Deletions cut 1 base from V and 3 bases from J, with 13 bases between. The receptor's source is a woman aged 18-29 years with acute COVID-19. The sequenced sample was PBMCs or T cells enriched from blood (not recorded which). The chain joins TRBV14 to TRBJ2-7; possibly TRBD2 for D (5 bases). The CDR3 DNA reads TGTGCCAGCAGCCAAGGGACGGGGATGCGCTACGAGCAGTACTTC. Translating gives CASSQGTGMRYEQYF.